What follows are 21 T cell receptor beta chains derived from one specimen sequenced in a study of T cells in Graves' hyperthyroidism and ophthalmopathy. RNA transcripts yielded amplified TCR beta CDR3 regions. HTBI primers drove first-round RT-PCR of the TCR CDR3. Each CDR3 protein gets one entry after TCRdb re-called the multiplex PCR reads with MiXCR. Among about 250,000 distinct CDR3 sequences, approximately 20% were seen once, and the ten largest hold around 62%. The sequenced sample consisted of blood. These receptors all come from a man younger than 45 with Graves' ophthalmopathy.

This clonotype came up a few times. This chain links TRBV30 with TRBJ2-7; 8 bases fit TRBD2. Germline V gene lookup returns CDR1 GTSNPN and CDR2 SVGIG (reference sequence). V gave up 2 bases and J gave up 4 bases; unmatched junction bases: 4. The CDR3 has 13 residues. The CDR3, as DNA: TGTGCCTGGAGTCGTAGCGGGAAGTACGAGCAGTACTTC. Translating gives CAWSRSGKYEQYF.

The rearrangement uses TRBV11-2 and TRBJ2-5, with a weak D call TRBD1 (6 bases). The CDR3 spans 17 residues. Deletions cut 1 base from V and 3 bases from J, with 18 bases between. Germline values: CDR1 SGHAT, CDR2 FQNNGV. The CDR3 DNA reads TGTGCCAGCAGCTTAGTTGAGATACGCAGGGGAAAAGAGACCCAGTACTTC. Encoded protein: CASSLVEIRRGKETQYF. The full variable domain, completed using reference TRBV11-2 and TRBJ2-5, is EAGVAQSPRYKIIEKRQSVAFWCNPISGHATLYWYQQILGQGPKLLIQFQNNGVVDDSQLPKDRFSAERLKGVDSTLKIQPAKLEDSAVYLCASSLVEIRRGKETQYFGPGTRLLVL.

CDR3 region: CSARSPVGYNEQFF. DNA of the CDR3: TGCAGTGCTAGATCGCCCGTCGGGTACAATGAGCAGTTCTTC. The chain uses TRBV20-1 and TRBJ2-1; D unresolved. V lost 2 bases, J lost 4 bases, and 12 bases lay in between. The germline gives CDR1 DFQATT, CDR2 SNEGSKA (reference sequence). The CDR3 has 14 amino acids.

The V gene is TRBV14, the J gene TRBJ1-6, with D possibly TRBD1 on 6 matching bases. This CDR3 is 15 amino acids long. CDR1 is SGHDN and CDR2 is FVKESK in the germline V gene. The V end was cut by 1 base, the J end by 9 bases, with 13 bases between. The CDR3 DNA reads as TGTGCCAGCAGCCAAGTCGGAGGGGGACTTTCACCCCTCCACTTT. As protein: CASSQVGGGLSPLHF.

For the CDR3, the DNA is TGTGCCAGCAGCTTATTTGCCGGGACAGGGGACGAGCAGTACTTC. Encoded protein: CASSLFAGTGDEQYF. V usage is TRBV7-6 and J usage is TRBJ2-7, with 10 bases aligning to TRBD1. Germline CDR1 and CDR2: SGHVS and FNYEAQ. The CDR3 sequence is 15 residues long. The V gene end was trimmed by 2 bases and the J gene end by 5 bases; junction bases not matched to a gene: 6.

Remarks on this clonotype: Given a much more abundant clone one base away, this may be a read error. This chain joins TRBV27 and TRBJ2-5, with 7 bases that match TRBD2. Germline V lookup: CDR1 MNHEY, CDR2 SMNVEV (reference sequence). The trim removed 2 bases at V and 2 bases at J, leaving 8 bases unmatched. This CDR3 region has 16 residues. The CDR3 bases are TGTGCCAGCAGTTTAACTGGCCTAGCGGAACAAGAGACCCAGTACTTC. This sequence encodes CASSLTGLAEQETQYF.

The chain combines TRBV5-5 with TRBJ1-5; D unclear. The CDR3 spans 12 residues. The ends were cut back, 3 bases at V and 4 bases at J, with 5 bases in the middle. From germline, CDR1 is SGHKS and CDR2 YYEKEE (reference sequence). The CDR3 sequence is CASSSHNQPQHF. CDR3 in DNA: TGTGCCAGCAGCTCACATAATCAGCCCCAGCATTTT.

Ten or more counts support this clonotype. The chain joins TRBV6-1 to TRBJ2-7; 10 nucleotides match TRBD2. The germline V gene has CDR1 MNHNS and CDR2 SASEGT. Trimming cost V 8 bases and J 2 bases; bases outside gene matches: 9. This CDR3 has 15 residues. CDR3 region: CASGQREGPAYEQYF. In DNA form, the CDR3 reads TGTGCCAGCGGTCAGCGGGAGGGTCCCGCCTACGAGCAGTACTTC.

This clonotype was picked up a small number of times. The V gene is TRBV6-1, the J gene TRBJ2-7; D is perhaps TRBD1 (5 bases). This CDR3 is built from 13 residues. The V end was cut by 8 bases, the J end by 2 bases, with 13 bases between. From germline, CDR1 is MNHNS and CDR2 SASEGT. CDR3 in DNA: TGTGCCAGCGGAAAGGACACCACCTACGAGCAGTACTTC. Translation: CASGKDTTYEQYF.

This clonotype was detected ten times or more. The chain carries TRBV3-1 and TRBJ1-1, with TRBD1 as a possible D gene (6 bases). Per the germline V gene, CDR1 is LGHDT and CDR2 is YNNKEL (reference sequence). The CDR3 is 13 residues long. V was pared by 0 bases and J by 7 bases, with 9 bases between. The CDR3 DNA follows: TGTGCCAGCAGCCAAGACCCGACAGGTGAAGCTTTCTTT. Protein product: CASSQDPTGEAFF.

This clonotype was found a few times. The chain is built from TRBV3-1 and TRBJ2-5; no reliable D call. CDR3 length: 14 residues. Trimming shortened V by 2 bases and J by 2 bases, and 9 bases separated the two germline ends. Germline lookup yields CDR1 LGHDT and CDR2 YNNKEL (reference sequence). This chain's CDR3 is CASSQRSGQETQYF. The CDR3 coding sequence is TGTGCCAGCAGCCAACGGTCGGGTCAAGAGACCCAGTACTTC.

This rearrangement joins TRBV13 to TRBJ1-2; D might be TRBD1 (6 bases). This CDR3 has 15 amino acids. In germline, CDR1 is PRHDT, CDR2 FYEKMQ (reference sequence). Trimming stripped 5 bases from V and 3 bases from J, with 16 bases between. CDR3 in DNA: TGTGCCAGCAGCCACTACAGGGAAAGGCACTATGGCTACACCTTC. It encodes CASSHYRERHYGYTF.

The rearrangement uses TRBV20-1 and TRBJ1-4; D unresolved. The V end lost 5 bases, the J end lost 7 bases, and 17 bases lay between the germline ends. The CDR3 contains 14 residues. Germline lookup yields CDR1 DFQATT and CDR2 SNEGSKA (reference sequence). The CDR3 coding sequence is TGCAGTGCTCCTTCCGGCCTCGAAGGTGAAAAACTGTTTTTT. It codes for CSAPSGLEGEKLFF.

This chain uses TRBV12-3 or TRBV12-4 with TRBJ2-3; tentative D call: TRBD1 (6 bases). V gave up 6 bases and J gave up 1 base, with 20 bases separating them. There are 17 residues in the CDR3. This CDR3 is CASSPVGGVYGTDTQYF. CDR3 sequence (DNA): TGTGCCAGCAGCCCGGTAGGGGGAGTTTATGGCACAGATACGCAGTATTTT.

The CDR3 is CASTYAGTGGRGYTF. The CDR3 region has the DNA TGTGCCAGCACCTATGCCGGGACAGGGGGCCGTGGCTACACCTTC. The rearrangement joins TRBV28 to TRBJ1-2; the match to TRBD1 covers 12 bases. Trimming at V came to 7 bases and at J to 7 bases, leaving 10 bases not matched to a gene. The CDR3 contains 15 residues. Germline V lookup: CDR1 MDHEN, CDR2 SYDVKM.

This clonotype came up a few times. The chain couples TRBV20-1 to TRBJ2-1, with D possibly matching TRBD1 (5 bases). Germline V CDR1 and CDR2: DFQATT, SNEGSKA (reference sequence). Trimming shortened V by 1 base and J by 9 bases, and 10 bases separated the two germline ends. The CDR3 contains 12 residues. The CDR3 region has the DNA TGCAGTGCTAGAGTTGGGGCGGCTGAGCAGTTCTTC. Protein sequence: CSARVGAAEQFF.

The chain joins TRBV20-1 to TRBJ2-5; 11 bases map to TRBD2. Per the germline V gene, CDR1 is DFQATT and CDR2 is SNEGSKA (reference sequence). This CDR3 comprises 15 residues. V trimming: 5 bases; J trimming: 5 bases; junction bases outside the gene matches: 10. The CDR3 nucleotides are TGCAGTGCTCAACCGGCTAGCGGGGGGCAGGAGACCCAGTACTTC. This encodes CSAQPASGGQETQYF.

The chain couples TRBV7-9 to TRBJ1-1; perhaps TRBD1 as D (5 bases). Germline V lookup: CDR1 SEHNR, CDR2 FQNEAQ (reference sequence). The V gene lost 2 bases and the J gene lost 1 base, with 8 bases spanning the gap. CDR3 length: 14 amino acids. Here the CDR3 DNA reads TGTGCCAGCAGCTTACTCGGGGCGAACACTGAAGCTTTCTTT. Protein product: CASSLLGANTEAFF.

This clonotype was recorded only once. CDR3 residues: CASSLPGQGGYGYTF. The CDR3 nucleotides are TGTGCCAGCAGTTTACCCGGACAGGGGGGCTATGGCTACACCTTC. V usage is TRBV6-2 or TRBV6-3 and J usage is TRBJ1-2; 10 bases fit TRBD1. CDR1 MNHEY and CDR2 SVGEGT come from the germline V gene. V was clipped by 4 bases and J by 4 bases; unmatched bases: 6. The CDR3 spans 15 residues.

There are many counts of this clonotype. This rearrangement joins TRBV2 to TRBJ2-7; 8 bases fit TRBD1. CDR1 is SNHLY, CDR2 FYNNEI, per germline. The CDR3 length is 16 residues. V lost 7 bases to trimming and J lost 4 bases; unmatched junction nucleotides: 15. As DNA, the CDR3 is TGTGCCAGCAAGGACGCGGACAGGGTTTCATTTTACGAGCAGTACTTC. Protein: CASKDADRVSFYEQYF.

This clonotype was detected once. The rearrangement joins TRBV6-5 to TRBJ1-2, with D perhaps matching TRBD1 (6 bases). The germline V gene encodes CDR1 MNHEY and CDR2 SVGAGI. The CDR3 runs to 11 residues. Between the trimmed V and J ends, which lost 0 bases and 10 bases, there was a span of 6 bases. The CDR3 coding sequence is TGTGCCAGCAGTTACTCGGGGGCCTACACCTTC. It encodes CASSYSGAYTF.